The T cell receptor beta chain described here comes from a study of blood T cell repertoires in COVID-19. Study as a whole: Samples came from the United States, Italy and Spain, spanning acute and convalescent COVID-19. T cells, B-cell-depleted T cells, or PBMCs provided the cDNA or gDNA that served as material.

The authors' processing: The assay estimated nucleated cells by amplifying reference gene primers. Some clones are missing from TCRdb's copy, which holds only in-frame ones; the method was immunoSEQ multiplex PCR. D and trimming come from the DNA, and the V and J calls and clone size come from that table. The data show about 82,000 clones, with 81% seen just once and approximately 44% held by the top ten. Germline assignment: CDR1 MDHEN and CDR2 SYDVKM. V dropped 2 bases and J dropped 4 bases, with 8 bases sitting between them. CDR3 length: 14 residues. The J gene is TRBJ1-4, the V gene TRBV28; perhaps TRBD1 as D (6 bases). The sequenced sample consisted of peripheral blood. The sequence was obtained from a man older than 75 with acute or convalescent COVID-19. The CDR3, as DNA: TGTGCCAGCAGTTTAACAGGGAATAATGAAAAACTGTTTTTT. This sequence encodes CASSLTGNNEKLFF.